Following are 13 T cell receptor beta chains from one sample sequenced in a study of regulatory and conventional T cells in RAG deficiency. The data were produced by immunoSEQ multiplex PCR, yet TCRdb's version contains in-frame clones alone and is incomplete. In the table there are about 28,000 clones, about nine tenths of which are singletons. Genomic DNA came from blood regulatory T cells gated CD4+ CD25-high CD127-low. This sample was shared with a second study, whose subject was regulatory T cells. From that paper: Primers: 52 TRBV forward and 13 TRBJ reverse.

The sequencing sample was made of Tregs sorted from blood. The receptor set was obtained from a human donor in good health.

The J gene is TRBJ2-7, the V gene TRBV11-2, with D hard to call. CDR1 and CDR2 from the germline V gene are SGHAT and FQNNGV. This CDR3 is built from 14 residues. Trimming cost V 2 bases and J 3 bases, with 11 bases left between them. The CDR3 is CASSLTGTYYEQYF. CDR3 bases: TGTGCCAGCAGCTTAACCGGCACCTACTACGAGCAGTACTTC.

The chain recombines TRBV10-3 with TRBJ1-1, with D perhaps TRBD1 (5 bases). V lost 8 bases to trimming and J lost 1 base, with 14 bases between them. In germline, CDR1 is ENHRY, CDR2 SYGVKD. This CDR3 has 14 residues. The CDR3 DNA sequence: TGTGCCATCGTCCAGGGAGTCGGGAACACTGAAGCTTTCTTT. Translation: CAIVQGVGNTEAFF.

J is TRBJ1-2 and V is TRBV18; 7 positions agree with TRBD1. Per germline, CDR1 KGHSH and CDR2 LQKENI. V lost 6 bases to trimming and J lost 5 bases; unmatched junction nucleotides: 6. The CDR3 sequence is 13 residues long. The CDR3 nucleotides are TGTGCCAGCTCGTCCGGGACAGATTATGGCTACACCTTC. This codes for CASSSGTDYGYTF. Combining the CDR3 with reference TRBV18 and TRBJ1-2 gives the whole variable domain NAGVMQNPRHLVRRRGQEARLRCSPMKGHSHVYWYRQLPEEGLKFMVYLQKENIIDESGMPKERFSAEFPKEGPSILRIQQVVRGDSAAYFCASSSGTDYGYTFGSGTRLTVV.

V usage is TRBV2 and J usage is TRBJ2-2; TRBD1 aligns across 8 bases. With 6 bases clipped from V and 1 base from J, the junction kept 4 bases outside the gene matches. Germline CDR1 is SNHLY and CDR2 is FYNNEI. This CDR3 has 15 residues. The CDR3: CASRGQGGNTGELFF. CDR3 in DNA: TGTGCCAGCAGAGGACAGGGAGGGAACACCGGGGAGCTGTTTTTT.

The chain employs TRBV12-1 and TRBJ1-2; the table gives TRBD1 as D, unverified against the DNA. TRBV12-1 represents a pseudogene. There are 15 residues in the CDR3. The CDR3 loop reads CASSIRTGSNYGYTF. The CDR3 DNA reads as TGTGCCAGCAGCATACGGACAGGGAGCAACTATGGCTACACCTTC.

V usage is TRBV12-5 and J usage is TRBJ1-1, with D possibly TRBD1 on 5 matching bases. Germline CDR1 and CDR2: LGHNT and FRNRAP. V shed 2 bases and J shed 1 base, with 11 bases lying between them. This CDR3 has 15 residues. In DNA form, the CDR3 reads TGTGCTAGTGGTTTGCTTCAGGGTCGGAACACTGAAGCTTTCTTT. As protein: CASGLLQGRNTEAFF.

The chain couples TRBV7-8 to TRBJ1-3, with 7 bases aligning to TRBD1. V gave up 5 bases and J gave up 0 bases; unmatched junction bases: 7. CDR1 and CDR2 from the germline V gene are SGHVS and FQNEAQ. The CDR3 runs 16 residues. The CDR3: CASSEGQMSSGNTIYF. The DNA for the CDR3 is TGTGCCAGCAGCGAGGGACAGATGAGCTCTGGAAACACCATATATTTT.

V and J are TRBV30 and TRBJ2-2, with 8 bases that match TRBD1. The CDR3 runs to 14 residues. Trimming removed 2 bases from V and 7 bases from J; junction bases left unmatched: 6. From germline, CDR1 is GTSNPN and CDR2 SVGIG (reference sequence). The CDR3 loop is CAWSWTGPGGELFF. CDR3 nucleotide sequence: TGTGCCTGGAGTTGGACAGGGCCCGGCGGGGAGCTGTTTTTT.

This rearrangement joins TRBV7-8 to TRBJ2-1; a possible D gene is TRBD1 (6 bases). Trimming took 0 bases from V and 1 from J, leaving 13 bases between them. Germline V CDR1 and CDR2: SGHVS, FQNEAQ. CDR3 length: 17 amino acids. The CDR3 bases are TGTGCCAGCAGCTTAGCCCTGGGGGCGAGGTCCTACAATGAGCAGTTCTTC. Its protein product is CASSLALGARSYNEQFF.

The rearrangement uses TRBV15 and TRBJ1-1; no definite D call. The CDR3 has 12 amino acids. Between the trimmed V and J ends, which lost 3 bases and 2 bases, there was a span of 4 bases. Germline-derived CDR1 and CDR2 are LNHNV and YYDKDF (reference sequence). The CDR3 here is CATSSLNTEAFF. CDR3 nucleotides: TGTGCCACCAGCAGTCTTAACACTGAAGCTTTCTTT.

The chain employs TRBV28 and TRBJ2-6; no clear D gene. The V gene's germline CDR1 is MDHEN and CDR2 SYDVKM. The CDR3 runs to 13 residues. Trimming pared 9 bases from V and 0 bases from J, leaving 6 bases between. The CDR3 loop is CASISSGANVLTF. CDR3 DNA sequence: TGTGCCAGTATTAGCTCTGGGGCCAACGTCCTGACTTTC.

This clone came up once. V and J are TRBV18 and TRBJ1-1; possibly TRBD1 for D (5 bases). Germline CDR1 KGHSH, CDR2 LQKENI. The CDR3 spans 13 residues. V dropped 6 bases and J dropped 5 bases, with 13 bases sitting between them. Here the CDR3 reads CASSSLGPTEAFF. The CDR3 DNA reads TGTGCCAGCTCCTCCCTGGGGCCAACTGAAGCTTTCTTT.

The rearrangement links TRBV9 to TRBJ1-5; weak D call: TRBD1 (6 bases). The germline V gene encodes CDR1 SGDLS and CDR2 YYNGEE. There are 17 residues in the CDR3. Trimming removed 4 bases from V and 2 bases from J, with 19 bases in between. The CDR3 protein is CASSPGVGGFGNQPQHF. The CDR3 DNA is TGTGCCAGCAGCCCAGGGGTGGGAGGGTTCGGCAATCAGCCCCAGCATTTT.